This TCR beta chain was obtained from a study of T cells expressing NK-cell markers. Study-wide background: Repertoire data for TCR beta were derived from sorted T cells (CD3+CD56+NKG2C+, CD3+CD56+NKG2C- and CD3+CD56-NKG2C+). Seven of the eight sequenced donors were HCMV-seropositive; one was seronegative.

Whole-study results and caveats: Researchers report these clonotypes also headed the CD3+CD56-NKG2C+ fraction in four donors.

For this clonotype: The antigen is unknown.

CDR1 and CDR2 from the germline V gene are MDHEN and SYDVKM. This CDR3 contains 14 residues. Libraries used 5'RACE template switching adding universal primer site and UMIs. TCRdb reprocessed the 5' RACE reads, keeping one entry per CDR3 protein, no DNA. The clone table shows 140,000 or so distinct CDR3 sequences, with the ten largest holding more than 10%. The J gene is TRBJ2-3, the V gene TRBV28; TCRdb's D call, TRBD2, is unchecked because there is no DNA. Sequencing was carried out using blood T cells: a sorted CD56 or NKG2C T cell subset, CD4+ or CD8+ T cells, or bulk PBMC T cells (not recorded which). This receptor was taken from a man aged 18 to 35 in good health. The CDR3 sequence is CASSPRTGSDTQYF. Filled out from reference TRBV28 and TRBJ2-3, the complete variable domain reads DVKVTQSSRYLVKRTGEKVFLECVQDMDHENMFWYRQDPGLGLRLIYFSYDVKMKEKGDIPEGYSVSREKKERFSLILESASTNQTSMYLCASSPRTGSDTQYFGPGTRLTVL.